These 30 T cell receptor beta chains originate from one sample sequenced in a study of shared clonotypes between healthy human individuals (dated by TCRdb to 2018 to 2020). Libraries were prepared through the immunoSEQ multiplex PCR assay. TCRdb retrieved this table from immuneACCESS and kept in-frame rearrangements only. Not all clones are present; in checked studies, unresolved V genes account for under half, and no reason is known for the remainder. For this sample the table gives more than 450,000 clones, of which 75% to 85% were detected only once. The ten biggest clones cover 10% to 15% of the sample. The sequenced sample was PBMCs. The receptors derive from a woman aged 40 to 50 in good health. Some clones in this sample may be carry-over from other donors' samples.

The genes are TRBV10-3 and TRBJ1-1, with D possibly matching TRBD1 (6 bases). The CDR3 extends over 13 amino acids. V was clipped by 10 bases and J by 5 bases, with 17 bases between them. CDR1 and CDR2 from the germline V gene are ENHRY and SYGVKD. The CDR3 reads CATRRGGETEAFF. The CDR3 region has the DNA TGTGCCACCCGTAGGGGGGGCGAGACTGAAGCTTTCTTT.

V usage is TRBV6-5 and J usage is TRBJ1-4; 9 positions agree with TRBD1. The CDR3 sequence is 14 residues long. Germline CDR1 reads MNHEY; CDR2 reads SVGAGI. J lost 5 bases, V lost 5 bases, and 3 bases had no gene match. This CDR3 reads CASSTGTGNEKLFF. DNA for the CDR3: TGTGCCAGCAGTACCGGGACAGGGAATGAAAAACTGTTTTTT.

This chain links TRBV4-1 with TRBJ2-7, with TRBD2 matching over 7 bases. The V and J ends lost 5 bases and 4 bases, in that order; junction bases with no gene match: 11. In germline, CDR1 is MGHRA, CDR2 YSYEKL. The CDR3 consists of 15 residues. CDR3 in DNA: TGCGCCAGCAGCTCCCCCGGGACTATAATTTACGAGCAGTACTTC. Its translation: CASSSPGTIIYEQYF.

The chain recombines TRBV6-1 with TRBJ2-7; 8 bases map to TRBD2. The CDR3 runs 15 residues. V lost 2 bases to trimming and J lost 4 bases; unmatched junction nucleotides: 7. CDR1 MNHNS and CDR2 SASEGT come from the germline V gene. The CDR3 DNA reads TGTGCCAGCAGTGAACCGGGGGGACTAGTATACGAGCAGTACTTC. This translates into CASSEPGGLVYEQYF.

The chain has TRBV4-3 and TRBJ2-6, with D uncertain. The CDR3 has 16 amino acids. From germline, CDR1 is LGHNA and CDR2 YSLEER. V shed 1 base and J shed 0 bases, with 7 bases lying between them. This chain's CDR3 is CASSQVVPSGANVLTF. The CDR3 DNA sequence: TGCGCCAGCAGCCAAGTGGTCCCCTCTGGGGCCAACGTCCTGACTTTC.

This clone was detected a few times. The V gene is TRBV4-1, the J gene TRBJ2-5; possible D gene TRBD1, 7 bases. The CDR3 totals 16 residues. V gave up 4 bases and J gave up 5 bases, with 20 bases separating them. Germline assignment: CDR1 MGHRA and CDR2 YSYEKL. The CDR3 reads CASSLQGQRAGETQYF. The CDR3 DNA is TGCGCCAGCAGCCTCCAGGGACAGCGGGCAGGGGAGACCCAGTACTTC.

In its sample, this clone was seen a few times. This rearrangement joins TRBV28 to TRBJ1-1; D might be TRBD1 (6 bases). Trimming took off 5 bases at V and 4 bases at J, with 8 bases between the two ends. Germline values: CDR1 MDHEN, CDR2 SYDVKM. The CDR3 consists of 12 residues. The CDR3 DNA reads TGTGCCAGCAGTGAGGGGGTCACTGAAGCTTTCTTT. Translating gives CASSEGVTEAFF.

On this clone: Other nucleotide sequences from this sample produce the same CDR3. This chain uses TRBV10-3 with TRBJ2-7, with D unclear. The V gene's germline CDR1 is ENHRY and CDR2 SYGVKD. The V end was cut by 4 bases, the J end by 5 bases, with 9 bases between. The CDR3 contains 12 residues. In DNA form, the CDR3 reads TGTGCCATCAGTGGAGATTCCGACGAGCAGTACTTC. Translating gives CAISGDSDEQYF.

A few counts support this clone. The rearrangement joins TRBV27 to TRBJ1-1; D is unclear. The CDR3 length is 14 residues. Germline assignment: CDR1 MNHEY and CDR2 SMNVEV (reference sequence). V was cut by 5 bases and J by 4 bases, with 14 bases left in between. The CDR3 DNA reads TGTGCCAGCAGTCCGATAATAGTGAGCACTGAAGCTTTCTTT. This encodes CASSPIIVSTEAFF.

The chain has TRBV6-1 and TRBJ1-3, with D perhaps matching TRBD1 (5 bases). The CDR3 runs 14 residues. With 6 bases removed from V and 1 base from J, the gap between germline ends came to 10 bases. Germline lookup yields CDR1 MNHNS and CDR2 SASEGT. CDR3 amino acids: CASRLDNSGNTIYF. The CDR3 DNA reads as TGTGCCAGCAGGCTGGACAATTCTGGAAACACCATATATTTT.

The V and J genes are TRBV4-2 and TRBJ2-5; 8 positions match TRBD2. Germline CDR1 LGHNA, CDR2 YNFKEQ. Trimming at V came to 1 base and at J to 3 bases, leaving 7 bases not matched to a gene. The CDR3 consists of 16 residues. DNA for the CDR3: TGTGCCAGCAGCCAAGGGCTGACGGGAGGGGAAGAGACCCAGTACTTC. Its translation: CASSQGLTGGEETQYF.

This clone was seen only a few times. The CDR3 DNA reads as TGTGCCAGCAGAGGGAGCTCCTACGAGCAGTACTTC. Translating it yields CASRGSSYEQYF. The chain carries TRBV2 and TRBJ2-7; D perhaps matches TRBD2 (5 bases). Germline V gene sequence: CDR1 SNHLY, CDR2 FYNNEI. This CDR3 contains 12 residues. V was trimmed by 6 bases and J by 0 bases, leaving 6 bases between them.

V usage is TRBV5-1 and J usage is TRBJ2-3; tentative D call: TRBD2 (5 bases). CDR1 is SGHRS, CDR2 YFSETQ, per germline. This CDR3 has 18 residues. V was trimmed by 2 bases and J by 0 bases, leaving 19 bases between them. Here the CDR3 DNA reads TGCGCCAGCAGCTTAAGGTTTGGTAGCGCAACTAGCACAGATACGCAGTATTTT. This codes for CASSLRFGSATSTDTQYF.

The rearrangement uses TRBV5-1 and TRBJ2-2, with 11 bases lining up with TRBD2. The CDR3 is made up of 15 amino acids. Germline loops: CDR1 SGHRS, CDR2 YFSETQ. Trimming took 4 bases from V and 5 from J; bases not matched to a gene: 4. The CDR3 is CASSELAGVTGELFF. As DNA, the CDR3 is TGCGCCAGCAGCGAACTAGCGGGAGTTACCGGGGAGCTGTTTTTT.

This clone appeared a few times. This chain links TRBV2 with TRBJ1-2; D gene uncertain. The CDR3 spans 13 residues. CDR1 is SNHLY and CDR2 is FYNNEI in the germline V gene. Trimming took off 4 bases at V and 8 bases at J, with 14 bases between the two ends. This CDR3 reads CASSAAARLGYTF. The CDR3 DNA reads TGTGCCAGCAGTGCGGCCGCGAGGTTAGGCTACACCTTC.

J is TRBJ1-3 and V is TRBV4-3; unclear D gene. Germline CDR1 and CDR2: LGHNA and YSLEER. The ends were cut back, 1 base at V and 1 base at J, with 8 bases in the middle. The CDR3 sequence is 15 residues long. CDR3 amino acids: CASSQGWTSGNTIYF. The CDR3, as DNA: TGCGCCAGCAGCCAAGGCTGGACGTCTGGAAACACCATATATTTT.

The chain joins TRBV5-6 to TRBJ1-1, with D possibly matching TRBD1 (5 bases). Germline V gene data show CDR1 as SGHDT and CDR2 as YYEEEE. The V end lost 4 bases, the J end lost 5 bases, and 21 bases lay between the germline ends. CDR3 length equals 16 residues. The CDR3 DNA is TGTGCCAGCAGCCGAGGGGCAGGCTGGGAGGGGACTGAAGCTTTCTTT. It translates to CASSRGAGWEGTEAFF.

This chain joins TRBV18 and TRBJ1-3; 8 bases match TRBD1. Germline V gene lookup returns CDR1 KGHSH and CDR2 LQKENI. This CDR3 comprises 14 residues. V lost 3 bases, J lost 6 bases, and 4 bases stayed unmatched. The CDR3 spells CASSPTGALNTIYF. The CDR3 DNA follows: TGTGCCAGCTCACCGACAGGGGCCTTAAACACCATATATTTT. Full variable domain (missing parts from reference TRBV18 and TRBJ1-3): NAGVMQNPRHLVRRRGQEARLRCSPMKGHSHVYWYRQLPEEGLKFMVYLQKENIIDESGMPKERFSAEFPKEGPSILRIQQVVRGDSAAYFCASSPTGALNTIYFGEGSWLTVV.

The V and J genes are TRBV19 and TRBJ1-5, with 7 bases aligning to TRBD1. CDR1 is LNHDA and CDR2 is SQIVND in the germline V gene (reference sequence). This CDR3 is 14 amino acids long. Trimming cost V 5 bases and J 4 bases; bases outside gene matches: 5. CDR3 residues: CASSSRQGNQPQHF. The CDR3 DNA follows: TGTGCCAGTAGTTCCCGACAGGGTAATCAGCCCCAGCATTTT.

This chain joins TRBV5-1 and TRBJ1-2, with 9 bases that match TRBD1. Germline CDR1 SGHRS, CDR2 YFSETQ. The CDR3 totals 15 residues. Trimming cost V 0 bases and J 7 bases; bases outside gene matches: 7. The CDR3 loop reads CASSLAPGQGFGYTF. In DNA form, the CDR3 reads TGCGCCAGCAGCTTGGCACCGGGACAGGGATTTGGCTACACCTTC.

The chain has TRBV10-2 and TRBJ1-5, with D possibly matching TRBD1 (6 bases). Trimming shortened V by 2 bases and J by 9 bases, and 17 bases separated the two germline ends. The CDR3 is 15 residues long. In germline, CDR1 is WSHSY, CDR2 SAAADI. The CDR3 loop is CASSERGTVRRPQHF. CDR3 sequence (DNA): TGCGCCAGCAGTGAGAGGGGGACGGTGCGGAGGCCCCAGCATTTT.

The rearrangement uses TRBV23-1 and TRBJ2-1; no clear D gene. TRBV23-1 qualifies as an ORF whose function is uncertain. Trimming removed 3 bases from V and 2 bases from J, with 11 bases in between. The CDR3 runs 15 residues. The CDR3, as DNA: TGCGCCAGCAGTCATGTGGTAGTGGCCTACAATGAGCAGTTCTTC. Translating gives CASSHVVVAYNEQFF.

This clone was picked up one time. At the DNA level, this CDR3 is encoded by other sequences in the same sample as well. The chain uses TRBV28 and TRBJ1-1, with D hard to call. This CDR3 region has 14 residues. Germline V gene sequence: CDR1 MDHEN, CDR2 SYDVKM. Trimming left V 3 bases short and J 2 bases short, with 10 bases between. CDR3 sequence: CASSLWAGNTEAFF. CDR3 DNA: TGTGCCAGCAGTTTGTGGGCAGGCAACACTGAAGCTTTCTTT.

For the CDR3, the DNA is TGCGCCAGCAGCTTGAGGGACTACGGGCAGGGTGAGCAGTTCTTC. Its protein is CASSLRDYGQGEQFF. The chain carries TRBV5-1 and TRBJ2-1; 7 bases fit TRBD2. J lost 9 bases, V lost 1 base, and 10 bases had no gene match. CDR1 is SGHRS and CDR2 is YFSETQ in the germline V gene. The CDR3 has 15 residues.

The chain recombines TRBV18 with TRBJ2-2; 9 bases match TRBD2. Germline V gene lookup returns CDR1 KGHSH and CDR2 LQKENI. The CDR3 contains 16 residues. The ends lost 1 base at V and 5 bases at J; junction bases unmatched: 5. CDR3 in amino acids: CASSPLAGDGTGELFF. Here the CDR3 DNA reads TGTGCCAGCTCACCACTAGCGGGAGATGGTACCGGGGAGCTGTTTTTT.

This chain links TRBV15 with TRBJ2-5, with D maybe TRBD2 (6 bases). Germline assignment: CDR1 LNHNV and CDR2 YYDKDF (reference sequence). V lost 6 bases to trimming and J lost 1 base, with 18 bases between them. The CDR3 loop spans 16 amino acids. The CDR3 is CATRGRDRGFQETQYF. The CDR3 bases are TGTGCCACCAGGGGCCGGGATCGGGGGTTCCAAGAGACCCAGTACTTC.

This clone was observed at least ten times. The V call is TRBV5-4, the J call TRBJ2-6, with 7 positions matching TRBD1. The trim removed 3 bases at V and 0 bases at J, leaving 3 bases unmatched. Germline V CDR1 and CDR2: SGHNT, YYREEE (reference sequence). This CDR3 comprises 16 residues. The CDR3: CASSSGTASGANVLTF. The CDR3 DNA reads as TGTGCCAGCAGCTCCGGGACAGCCTCTGGGGCCAACGTCCTGACTTTC.

The rearrangement joins TRBV14 to TRBJ2-1; weak D call: TRBD2 (5 bases). V was cut by 4 bases and J by 2 bases, with 12 bases left in between. CDR1 is SGHDN, CDR2 FVKESK, per germline. There are 15 residues in the CDR3. CDR3 region: CASSLKDGTYNEQFF. CDR3 nucleotide sequence: TGTGCCAGCAGCCTAAAAGACGGGACCTACAATGAGCAGTTCTTC.

The chain recombines TRBV7-2 with TRBJ1-2; no clear D. Germline V CDR1 and CDR2: SGHTA, FQGNSA. Trimming took 5 bases from V and 8 from J, leaving 12 bases between them. The length of the CDR3 is 12 residues. The CDR3 sequence: CASSPGMRGYTF. The CDR3 DNA reads as TGTGCCAGCAGCCCCGGTATGAGGGGCTACACCTTC.

The chain recombines TRBV2 with TRBJ1-5, with D perhaps TRBD1 (5 bases). The germline gives CDR1 SNHLY, CDR2 FYNNEI. V was shortened by 7 bases and J by 4 bases, with 11 bases between the two germline ends. There are 13 residues in the CDR3. The CDR3 spells CASNRDRNQPQHF. The CDR3, as DNA: TGTGCCAGCAACCGGGACCGGAATCAGCCCCAGCATTTT.